This T cell receptor beta chain emerged from a study of OX40 agonist ivuxolimab in advanced cancers. Study-level background: Dose-escalation patients were diagnosed with hepatocellular carcinoma, melanoma, renal cell cancer or head and neck cancer.

As regards this clone: Antigen unknown.

Whole-study findings and limits: In the 0.1-3.0 mg/kg groups, partial responders showed among the lowest expansion.

TCRdb's copy holds only in-frame clones and misses some; the assay was immunoSEQ multiplex PCR. The data contain 50,000 to 70,000 clones, about 81% of them singletons. Per germline, CDR1 MNHEY and CDR2 SVGAGI. The CDR3 loop spans 15 amino acids. V lost 5 bases to trimming and J lost 11 bases; unmatched junction nucleotides: 16. This sequence originates from an adult with an advanced solid tumor such as melanoma, head and neck, liver or kidney cancer. The source material was CD4+ or CD8+ T cells sorted from blood, sampled in a trial of the OX40 agonist ivuxolimab. The chain employs TRBV6-5 and TRBJ1-1, with 8 bases lining up with TRBD1. As DNA, the CDR3 is TGTGCCAGCAGTGCACTCACAGGGGGGGTCCTTTCGGCTTTCTTT. Translated, it gives CASSALTGGVLSAFF.